This TCR beta chain is from a study of T cells in Graves' hyperthyroidism and ophthalmopathy. The wider study: Pretreatment peripheral blood was obtained at initial diagnosis.

Regions amplified from RNA transcripts were the TCR beta CDR3 regions. HTBI primers were employed in a first-round RT-PCR of the TCR CDR3. TCRdb used MiXCR to reprocess the multiplex PCR reads, holding one entry per CDR3 protein. Among 350,000 or so distinct CDR3 sequences, approximately 22% were seen once, and the ten largest hold 50%. Researchers defined stable Graves' hyperthyroidism as no ophthalmopathy progression within 18 months. CDR3 length equals 15 residues. CDR1 is MNHEY, CDR2 SVGEGT, per germline. V lost 0 bases to trimming and J lost 3 bases; unmatched junction nucleotides: 0. Sequencing used blood. The receptor comes from a woman between 50 and 59 years old with Graves' hyperthyroidism. V gene TRBV6-2 or TRBV6-3 combines with J gene TRBJ2-1, with 9 bases matching TRBD1. The CDR3 region is CASSYSTGGYNEQFF. In nucleotides, the CDR3 is TGTGCCAGCAGTTACTCGACAGGGGGCTACAATGAGCAGTTCTTC.